This record concerns one T cell receptor (beta chain) sequence. Profiling relied on immunoSEQ multiplex PCR, and the TCRdb table lists in-frame clones only, not all of them. The repertoire consists of roughly 460,000 clones, with 70% to 90% occurring once and the leading ten covering about 0.91%. These data come from a study of blood T cell repertoires in COVID-19. Turning to the study itself: T cells, B-cell-depleted T cells, or PBMCs supplied cDNA or gDNA.

Germline V CDR1 and CDR2: SGDLS, YYNGEE. The CDR3 covers 14 residues. V dropped 9 bases and J dropped 2 bases, with 14 bases sitting between them. The receptor was isolated from a young man with COVID-19, enrolled during active disease. The source material was peripheral blood. The rearrangement uses TRBV9 and TRBJ2-2; TRBD2 might be the D (6 bases). This CDR3 is CATQSGTNTGELFF. The DNA of the CDR3 is TGTGCCACCCAATCGGGGACTAACACCGGGGAGCTGTTTTTT.